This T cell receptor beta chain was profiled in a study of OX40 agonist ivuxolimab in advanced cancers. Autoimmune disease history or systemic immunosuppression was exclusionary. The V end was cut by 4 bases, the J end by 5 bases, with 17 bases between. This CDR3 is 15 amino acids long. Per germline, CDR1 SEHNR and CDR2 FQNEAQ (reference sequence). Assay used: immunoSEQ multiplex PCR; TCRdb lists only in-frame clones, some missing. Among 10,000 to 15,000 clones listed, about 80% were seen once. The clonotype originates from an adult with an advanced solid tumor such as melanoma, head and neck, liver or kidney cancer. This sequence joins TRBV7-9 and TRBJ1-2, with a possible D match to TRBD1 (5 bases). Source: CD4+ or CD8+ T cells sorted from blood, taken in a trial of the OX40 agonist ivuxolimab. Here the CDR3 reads CASSSIGGVRYGYTF. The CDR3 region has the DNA TGTGCCAGCAGCTCCATCGGAGGGGTTCGGTATGGCTACACCTTC.